This T cell receptor beta chain was identified during a study of T cells after yellow fever vaccination. Whole-study results and caveats: Re-detected after boosting: most primary clones, about 96% of CD4 and 80% to 90% of CD8. Researchers report a weaker secondary response that nonetheless peaked faster, day 5 versus 15. Overall, a small share of clonotypes was seen in both CD4 and CD8 compartments.

Germline CDR1 SGHTA, CDR2 FQGNSA. V was trimmed by 2 bases and J by 5 bases, leaving 10 bases between them. The length of the CDR3 is 15 residues. TCRdb redid the calling of the 5' RACE reads with MiXCR, one entry per CDR3 protein. The sample has some 350,000 distinct CDR3 sequences, about 4% seen once. This clonotype has at least ten counts. Its target is not known. The input for sequencing was PBMCs, taken 5 days after the yellow fever booster vaccination. The receptor was derived from a man aged 18 to 35 who received the YFV17D yellow fever vaccine. This chain joins TRBV7-2 and TRBJ1-6, with a weak D call TRBD1 (5 bases). The CDR3 region is CASSLWPGNNSPLHF. CDR3 nucleotides: TGTGCCAGCAGCTTATGGCCAGGGAATAATTCACCCCTCCACTTT.